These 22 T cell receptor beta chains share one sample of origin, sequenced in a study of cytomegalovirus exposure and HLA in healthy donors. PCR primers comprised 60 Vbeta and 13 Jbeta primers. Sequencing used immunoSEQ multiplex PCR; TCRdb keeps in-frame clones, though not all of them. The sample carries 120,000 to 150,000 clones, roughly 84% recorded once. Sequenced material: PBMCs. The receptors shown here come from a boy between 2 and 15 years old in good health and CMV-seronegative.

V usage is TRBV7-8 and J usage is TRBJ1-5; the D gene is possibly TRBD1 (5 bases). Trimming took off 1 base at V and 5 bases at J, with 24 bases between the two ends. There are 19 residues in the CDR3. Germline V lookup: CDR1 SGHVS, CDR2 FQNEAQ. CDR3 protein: CASSLVRWGAMASDQPQHF. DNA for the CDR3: TGTGCCAGCAGCTTAGTCCGTTGGGGCGCGATGGCCTCGGATCAGCCCCAGCATTTT.

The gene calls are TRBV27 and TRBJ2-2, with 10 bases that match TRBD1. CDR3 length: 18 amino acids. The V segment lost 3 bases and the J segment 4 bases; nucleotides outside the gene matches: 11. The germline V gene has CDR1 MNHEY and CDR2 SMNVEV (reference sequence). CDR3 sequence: CASSFRRQGALGTGELFF. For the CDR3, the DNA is TGTGCCAGCAGTTTCCGCCGACAGGGGGCTTTGGGCACCGGGGAGCTGTTTTTT.

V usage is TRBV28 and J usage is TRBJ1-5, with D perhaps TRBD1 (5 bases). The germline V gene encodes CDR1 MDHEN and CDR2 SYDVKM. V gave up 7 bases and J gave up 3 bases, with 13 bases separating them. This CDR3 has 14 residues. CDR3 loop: CASTSGGNNQPQHF. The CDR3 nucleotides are TGTGCCAGCACTAGCGGGGGGAACAATCAGCCCCAGCATTTT.

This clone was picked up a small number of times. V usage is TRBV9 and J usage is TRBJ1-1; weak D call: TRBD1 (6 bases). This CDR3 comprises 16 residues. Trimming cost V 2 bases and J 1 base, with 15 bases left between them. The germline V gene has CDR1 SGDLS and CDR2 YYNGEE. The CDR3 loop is CASSVSLTGQNTEAFF. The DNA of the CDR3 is TGTGCCAGCAGCGTCTCCCTGACAGGACAGAACACTGAAGCTTTCTTT.

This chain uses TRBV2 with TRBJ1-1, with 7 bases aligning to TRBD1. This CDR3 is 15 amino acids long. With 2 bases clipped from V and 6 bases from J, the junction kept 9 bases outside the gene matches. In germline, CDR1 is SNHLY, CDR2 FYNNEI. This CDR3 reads CASSESLGGKAEAFF. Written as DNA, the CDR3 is TGTGCCAGCAGTGAATCGTTAGGGGGCAAGGCTGAAGCTTTCTTT.

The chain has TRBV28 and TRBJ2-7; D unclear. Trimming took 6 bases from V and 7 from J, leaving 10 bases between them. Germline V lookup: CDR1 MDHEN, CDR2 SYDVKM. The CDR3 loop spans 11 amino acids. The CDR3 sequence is CASSSLTEQYF. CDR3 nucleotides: TGTGCCAGCAGCTCTCTTACAGAGCAGTACTTC.

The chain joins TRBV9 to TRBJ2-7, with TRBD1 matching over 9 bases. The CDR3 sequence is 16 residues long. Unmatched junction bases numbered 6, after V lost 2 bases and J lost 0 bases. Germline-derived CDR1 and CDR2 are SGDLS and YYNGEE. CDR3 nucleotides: TGTGCCAGCAGCGTTGAAGCGGGACAGGGCTCCTACGAGCAGTACTTC. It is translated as CASSVEAGQGSYEQYF.

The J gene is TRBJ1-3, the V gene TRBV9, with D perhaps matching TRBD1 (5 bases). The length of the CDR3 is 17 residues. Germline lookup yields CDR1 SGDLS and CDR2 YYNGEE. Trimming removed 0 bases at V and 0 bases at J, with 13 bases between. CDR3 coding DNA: TGTGCCAGCAGCGTAGAGGGGCAGGGAAGCTCTGGAAACACCATATATTTT. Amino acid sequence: CASSVEGQGSSGNTIYF.

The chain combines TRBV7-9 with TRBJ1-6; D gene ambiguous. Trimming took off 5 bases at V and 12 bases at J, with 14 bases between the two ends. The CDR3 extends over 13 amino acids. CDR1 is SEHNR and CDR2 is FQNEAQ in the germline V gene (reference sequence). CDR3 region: CASSPRLGGPLHF. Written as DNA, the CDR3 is TGTGCCAGCAGCCCCCGGCTTGGCGGACCCCTCCACTTT.

CDR3 bases: TGTGCCACTCGGACAGGGGTCGTTTGGGCTGAAGCTTTCTTT. It specifies CATRTGVVWAEAFF. This sequence joins TRBV19 and TRBJ1-1; 9 nucleotides line up with TRBD1. V was clipped by 10 bases and J by 6 bases; unmatched bases: 12. Per the germline V gene, CDR1 is LNHDA and CDR2 is SQIVND (reference sequence). CDR3 length: 14 amino acids.

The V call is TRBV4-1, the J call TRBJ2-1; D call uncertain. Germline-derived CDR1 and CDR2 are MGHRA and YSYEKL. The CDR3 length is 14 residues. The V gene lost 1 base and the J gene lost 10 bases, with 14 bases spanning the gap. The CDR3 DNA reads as TGCGCCAGCAGCCAAGGGTTAGTACTCCCCGAGCAGTTCTTC. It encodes CASSQGLVLPEQFF.

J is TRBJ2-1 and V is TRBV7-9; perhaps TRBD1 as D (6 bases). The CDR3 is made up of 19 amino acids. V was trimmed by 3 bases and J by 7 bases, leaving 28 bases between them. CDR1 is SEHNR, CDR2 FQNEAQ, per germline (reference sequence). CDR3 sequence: CASSFYLGKNRAKINEQFF. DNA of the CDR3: TGTGCCAGCAGCTTTTATTTGGGGAAAAACAGGGCTAAGATAAATGAGCAGTTCTTC.

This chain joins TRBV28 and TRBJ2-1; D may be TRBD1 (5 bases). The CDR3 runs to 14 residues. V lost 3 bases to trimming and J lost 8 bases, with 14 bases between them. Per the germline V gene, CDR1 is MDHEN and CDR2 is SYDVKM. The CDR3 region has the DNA TGTGCCAGCAGTTTTTTCTCAGGGCTCGATGAGCAGTTCTTC. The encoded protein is CASSFFSGLDEQFF. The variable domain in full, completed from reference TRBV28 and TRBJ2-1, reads DVKVTQSSRYLVKRTGEKVFLECVQDMDHENMFWYRQDPGLGLRLIYFSYDVKMKEKGDIPEGYSVSREKKERFSLILESASTNQTSMYLCASSFFSGLDEQFFGPGTRLTVL.

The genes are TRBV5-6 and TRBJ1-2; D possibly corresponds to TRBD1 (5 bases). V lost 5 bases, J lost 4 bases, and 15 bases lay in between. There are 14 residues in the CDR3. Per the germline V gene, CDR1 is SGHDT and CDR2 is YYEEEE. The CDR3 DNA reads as TGTGCCAGCAGACAGGAGTTGGAGATCTATGGCTACACCTTC. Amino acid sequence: CASRQELEIYGYTF.

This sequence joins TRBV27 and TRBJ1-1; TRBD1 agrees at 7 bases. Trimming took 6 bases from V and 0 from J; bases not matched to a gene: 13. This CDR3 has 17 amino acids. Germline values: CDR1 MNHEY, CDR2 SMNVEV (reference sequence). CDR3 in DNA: TGTGCCAGCAGAAGAGGCAACAGGGGACTGATGAACACTGAAGCTTTCTTT. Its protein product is CASRRGNRGLMNTEAFF.

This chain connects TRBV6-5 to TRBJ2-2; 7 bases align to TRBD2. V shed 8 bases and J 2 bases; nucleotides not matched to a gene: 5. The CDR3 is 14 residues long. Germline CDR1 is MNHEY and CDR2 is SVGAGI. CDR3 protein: CASRRDYNTGELFF. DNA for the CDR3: TGTGCCAGCCGCAGGGACTATAACACCGGGGAGCTGTTTTTT.

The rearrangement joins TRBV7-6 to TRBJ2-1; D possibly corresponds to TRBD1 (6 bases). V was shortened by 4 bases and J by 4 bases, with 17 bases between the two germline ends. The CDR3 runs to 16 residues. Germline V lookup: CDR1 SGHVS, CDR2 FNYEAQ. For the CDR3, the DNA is TGTGCCAGCAGCTACCTCAGGGGTCGGGGTTACAATGAGCAGTTCTTC. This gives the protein CASSYLRGRGYNEQFF.

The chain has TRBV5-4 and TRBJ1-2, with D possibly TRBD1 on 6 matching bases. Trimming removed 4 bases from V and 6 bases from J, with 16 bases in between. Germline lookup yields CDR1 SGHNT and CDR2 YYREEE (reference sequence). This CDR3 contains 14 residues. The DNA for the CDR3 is TGTGCCAGCAGCGGGTACAGGGCTTGGGATGGCTACACCTTC. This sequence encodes CASSGYRAWDGYTF. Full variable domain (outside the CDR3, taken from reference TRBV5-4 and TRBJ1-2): ETGVTQSPTHLIKTRGQQVTLRCSSQSGHNTVSWYQQALGQGPQFIFQYYREEENGRGNFPPRFSGLQFPNYSSELNVNALELDDSALYLCASSGYRAWDGYTFGSGTRLTVV.

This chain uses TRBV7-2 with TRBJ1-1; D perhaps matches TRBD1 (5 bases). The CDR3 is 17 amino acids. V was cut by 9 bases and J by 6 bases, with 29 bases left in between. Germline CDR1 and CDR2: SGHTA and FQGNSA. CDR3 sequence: CASDSIPVQGFLAEAFF. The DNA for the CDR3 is TGTGCCAGTGATTCTATACCAGTCCAGGGTTTTCTGGCTGAAGCTTTCTTT.

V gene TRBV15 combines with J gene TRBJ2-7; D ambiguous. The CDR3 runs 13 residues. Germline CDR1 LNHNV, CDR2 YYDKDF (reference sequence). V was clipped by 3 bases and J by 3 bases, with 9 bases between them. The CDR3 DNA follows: TGTGCCACCAGCAGGGAGTTACGCTACGAGCAGTACTTC. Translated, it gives CATSRELRYEQYF.

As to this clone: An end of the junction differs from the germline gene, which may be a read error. CDR3 loop: CAIRGTGQGVINSGYTF. The CDR3 region has the DNA TGTGCCATCAGGGGGACGGGACAGGGGGTAATAAACTCTGGCTACACCTTC. This chain connects TRBV10-3 to TRBJ1-2; 11 positions agree with TRBD1. Germline CDR1 is ENHRY and CDR2 is SYGVKD. This CDR3 contains 17 residues.

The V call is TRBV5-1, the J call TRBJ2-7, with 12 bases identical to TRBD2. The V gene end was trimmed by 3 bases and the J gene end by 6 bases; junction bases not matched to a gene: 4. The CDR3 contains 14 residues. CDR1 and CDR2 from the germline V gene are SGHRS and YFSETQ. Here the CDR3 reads CASSSGLAGPEQYF. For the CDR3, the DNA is TGCGCCAGCAGCTCTGGACTAGCGGGACCCGAGCAGTACTTC.